The clone carrying this T cell receptor beta chain was counted only a few times. Its antigen is unknown. CDR1 is SGHTA, CDR2 FQGNSA, per germline. The CDR3 contains 15 residues. Unmatched junction bases numbered 6, after V lost 4 bases and J lost 5 bases. The data were taken from a study of T-cell memory formation after mild COVID-19. The study, taken as a whole, reports: CD4+ clones that contracted lay mainly in CM and EM; CD8+ ones lay in EMRA. Clones contracting over day 15 to 85 were CD4/CD8 balanced, with later expanders leaning CD4+. Detection of some responders pre-infection suggested pre-existing cross-reactive memory T cells participated.

Sample barcodes and UMIs were carried by the TCR alpha and TCR beta cDNA libraries that 5'RACE generated with constant-segment primers. One entry per CDR3 protein, called by TCRdb with MiXCR from the 5' RACE reads. Of about 360,000 distinct CDR3 sequences listed, about an eighth are singletons. The TCR sequence derives from a man aged 18 to 30 who had mild COVID-19 (a few samples of this study predate the infection). Cell type and time point are not known. The source material was PBMCs or a T cell subset sorted from them (not recorded which). The chain uses TRBV7-2 and TRBJ2-5, with 11 bases matching TRBD1. CDR3 nucleotide sequence: TGTGCCAGCAGCTCCCGGACAGGGGGCAGGGAGACCCAGTACTTC. Protein product: CASSSRTGGRETQYF.